Listed here are 23 T cell receptor beta chains from one sample, sequenced in a study of shared clonotypes between healthy human individuals. The data were produced by immunoSEQ multiplex PCR, yet TCRdb's version contains in-frame clones alone and is incomplete. The sample records around 2.5 million clones, 93% being singletons. The sequenced sample was naive CD4+ T cells from PBMCs. Subset meaning: CD45RA+ positively selected. The receptors come from a man aged 18 to 30 in good health. Some clones in this sample may be carry-over from other donors' samples.

The CDR3 DNA is TGTGCCAGCTCACTTAACTCGAACATAATTGGGGGGAATGAGCAGTTCTTC. Its protein is CASSLNSNIIGGNEQFF. This chain connects TRBV18 to TRBJ2-1; perhaps TRBD2 as D (6 bases). Trimming removed 4 bases at V and 7 bases at J, with 23 bases between. Germline V gene data show CDR1 as KGHSH and CDR2 as LQKENI. This CDR3 is built from 17 residues. The full variable domain, rest sourced from reference TRBV18 and TRBJ2-1, is NAGVMQNPRHLVRRRGQEARLRCSPMKGHSHVYWYRQLPEEGLKFMVYLQKENIIDESGMPKERFSAEFPKEGPSILRIQQVVRGDSAAYFCASSLNSNIIGGNEQFFGPGTRLTVL.

The gene calls are TRBV6-6 and TRBJ2-1; 7 nucleotides agree with TRBD2. The V segment lost 6 bases and the J segment 0 bases; nucleotides outside the gene matches: 5. Looked up from germline, CDR1 is MNHNY and CDR2 is SVGAGI (reference sequence). The CDR3 is 15 residues long. The CDR3 region is CASRLERDSYNEQFF. The CDR3 DNA is TGTGCCAGCAGGCTAGAGCGGGACTCCTACAATGAGCAGTTCTTC.

The genes are TRBV5-1 and TRBJ2-7; D remains ambiguous. V gave up 7 bases and J gave up 2 bases, with 13 bases separating them. Germline lookup yields CDR1 SGHRS and CDR2 YFSETQ. CDR3 size: 13 residues. The CDR3 sequence: CASALIQPYEQYF. The CDR3 DNA follows: TGCGCCAGCGCCCTCATACAACCCTACGAGCAGTACTTC. The variable domain in full, with the rest retrieved from reference TRBV5-1 and TRBJ2-7, is KAGVTQTPRYLIKTRGQQVTLSCSPISGHRSVSWYQQTPGQGLQFLFEYFSETQRNKGNFPGRFSGRQFSNSRSEMNVSTLELGDSALYLCASALIQPYEQYFGPGTRLTVT.

J is TRBJ2-3 and V is TRBV28, with D perhaps TRBD1 (5 bases). The V end lost 6 bases, the J end lost 2 bases, and 15 bases lay between the germline ends. The V gene's germline CDR1 is MDHEN and CDR2 SYDVKM. The CDR3 sequence is 15 residues long. The CDR3 spells CASSHRQSYTDTQYF. As DNA, the CDR3 is TGTGCCAGCAGCCACCGACAGAGCTACACAGATACGCAGTATTTT.

This sequence joins TRBV5-1 and TRBJ2-7; 11 bases are a match to TRBD1. The ends lost 4 bases at V and 3 bases at J; junction bases unmatched: 9. Germline CDR1 reads SGHRS; CDR2 reads YFSETQ. CDR3 length equals 16 residues. CDR3 amino acids: CASSVRDRGANYEQYF. CDR3 nucleotides: TGCGCCAGCAGCGTCCGGGACAGGGGGGCGAACTACGAGCAGTACTTC.

This clone was seen only once. The chain couples TRBV29-1 to TRBJ2-7, with a tentative D call TRBD2 (6 bases). The CDR3 sequence is 13 residues long. V lost 4 bases to trimming and J lost 6 bases, with 16 bases between them. CDR1 is SQVTM and CDR2 is ANQGSEA in the germline V gene. The CDR3 here is CSVGGDRQAEQYF. CDR3 sequence (DNA): TGCAGCGTTGGCGGGGACCGACAAGCCGAGCAGTACTTC.

This rearrangement joins TRBV29-1 to TRBJ1-3; maybe TRBD1 (5 bases). The V end lost 6 bases, the J end lost 2 bases, and 8 bases lay between the germline ends. Per the germline V gene, CDR1 is SQVTM and CDR2 is ANQGSEA. This CDR3 is 12 amino acids long. The CDR3 reads CSVGEAGNTIYF. CDR3 sequence (DNA): TGCAGCGTGGGGGAGGCTGGAAACACCATATATTTT.

The table lists this clone with a count of one. This sample also contains other DNA sequences that code for the same CDR3. The V and J genes are TRBV5-1 and TRBJ2-7, with D perhaps matching TRBD2 (7 bases). V was cut by 0 bases and J by 9 bases, with 10 bases left in between. The CDR3 contains 12 residues. Germline-derived CDR1 and CDR2 are SGHRS and YFSETQ. In DNA form, the CDR3 reads TGCGCCAGCAGCTTGGCAGGGGAGGGGCAGTACTTC. Translated, it gives CASSLAGEGQYF.

The J gene is TRBJ2-3, the V gene TRBV30; D remains ambiguous. The germline V gene encodes CDR1 GTSNPN and CDR2 SVGIG (reference sequence). V was shortened by 0 bases and J by 1 base, with 11 bases between the two germline ends. This CDR3 has 15 amino acids. The CDR3 nucleotides are TGTGCCTGGAGTGTAAGTCGCGCCCGCACAGATACGCAGTATTTT. Amino acid sequence: CAWSVSRARTDTQYF.

This clone was counted once. The gene calls are TRBV5-1 and TRBJ1-1; perhaps TRBD1 as D (5 bases). Between the trimmed V and J ends, which lost 2 bases and 3 bases, there was a span of 11 bases. The CDR3 runs to 14 residues. CDR1 SGHRS and CDR2 YFSETQ come from the germline V gene. The DNA of the CDR3 is TGCGCCAGCAGCTTCGGGGGGATGGACACTGAAGCTTTCTTT. This sequence encodes CASSFGGMDTEAFF.

Remarks on this clone: Other DNA sequences in the sample encode the same CDR3. The CDR3 DNA sequence: TGTGCCAGCAGTTTAGGGAGGAACTATGGCTACACCTTC. This gives the protein CASSLGRNYGYTF. The rearrangement uses TRBV27 and TRBJ1-2; D call uncertain. CDR3 length equals 13 residues. V was shortened by 2 bases and J by 2 bases, with 6 bases between the two germline ends. Germline lookup yields CDR1 MNHEY and CDR2 SMNVEV (reference sequence).

The gene calls are TRBV11-2 and TRBJ2-2; D is undetermined. Germline values: CDR1 SGHAT, CDR2 FQNNGV. The V gene lost 1 base and the J gene lost 2 bases, with 8 bases spanning the gap. The CDR3 spans 15 residues. CDR3 DNA: TGTGCCAGCAGCTTAGGTTCAATTAACACCGGGGAGCTGTTTTTT. Translated, it gives CASSLGSINTGELFF. Variable domain in full (rest from reference TRBV11-2 and TRBJ2-2): EAGVAQSPRYKIIEKRQSVAFWCNPISGHATLYWYQQILGQGPKLLIQFQNNGVVDDSQLPKDRFSAERLKGVDSTLKIQPAKLEDSAVYLCASSLGSINTGELFFGEGSRLTVL.

The rearrangement uses TRBV15 and TRBJ2-7, with 10 bases fitting TRBD1. The CDR3 covers 17 residues. Germline assignment: CDR1 LNHNV and CDR2 YYDKDF (reference sequence). V dropped 0 bases and J dropped 2; count of bases not matched to a gene: 7. CDR3 bases: TGTGCCACCAGCAGAGATATGGTGGGGACAGGGGCCTACGAGCAGTACTTC. This codes for CATSRDMVGTGAYEQYF.

Points on this clone: The same CDR3 is also encoded by other DNA sequences in this sample. The chain combines TRBV5-4 with TRBJ2-5; TRBD2 might be the D (5 bases). The germline V and J ends were trimmed by 1 base and 5 bases, with 6 bases remaining between them. The germline gives CDR1 SGHNT, CDR2 YYREEE (reference sequence). This CDR3 contains 12 residues. CDR3 DNA: TGTGCCAGCAGCTTGACGGGGGAGACCCAGTACTTC. This encodes CASSLTGETQYF.

The chain couples TRBV28 to TRBJ2-5; D is possibly TRBD1 (6 bases). The CDR3 totals 15 residues. Germline V gene data show CDR1 as MDHEN and CDR2 as SYDVKM. Between the trimmed V and J ends, which lost 5 bases and 2 bases, there was a span of 15 bases. The DNA for the CDR3 is TGTGCCAGCAGTCCACCGACAGGACCACAAGAGACCCAGTACTTC. It encodes CASSPPTGPQETQYF.

This chain links TRBV6-9 with TRBJ2-3; 11 nucleotides match TRBD2. From germline, CDR1 is MNHGY and CDR2 SVAAGI. The CDR3 is 18 amino acids. Germline trimming cut 6 bases from V and 0 bases from J; bases unmatched to any gene: 11. The CDR3 nucleotides read TGTGCCAGCAGGAGACTAGCGGGAAACAAGCCTAGCACAGATACGCAGTATTTT. Its translation: CASRRLAGNKPSTDTQYF.

This chain uses TRBV5-4 with TRBJ2-1; 12 bases are shared with TRBD2. Trimming took 4 bases from V and 0 from J; bases not matched to a gene: 5. Germline V lookup: CDR1 SGHNT, CDR2 YYREEE (reference sequence). The CDR3 loop spans 17 amino acids. For the CDR3, the DNA is TGTGCCAGCAGCCCTCGGACTAGCGGGAACTCCTACAATGAGCAGTTCTTC. Protein: CASSPRTSGNSYNEQFF.

V is TRBV5-1 and J is TRBJ2-1; maybe TRBD1 (6 bases). Germline V gives CDR1 SGHRS, CDR2 YFSETQ. Trimming cost V 1 base and J 2 bases, with 13 bases left between them. This CDR3 is built from 16 residues. CDR3 nucleotides: TGCGCCAGCAGCTTGTTTCCGGGACAAGCCTACAATGAGCAGTTCTTC. Protein sequence: CASSLFPGQAYNEQFF.

The V gene is TRBV28, the J gene TRBJ1-2; no definite D call. Trimming took 6 bases from V and 1 from J, leaving 12 bases between them. The germline CDR1 and CDR2 sequences are MDHEN and SYDVKM. The CDR3 sequence is 14 residues long. The CDR3 spells CASRIPTVNYGYTF. In DNA, the CDR3 is TGTGCCAGCAGAATCCCTACGGTTAACTATGGCTACACCTTC.

The chain combines TRBV6-1 with TRBJ2-1, with 14 bases lining up with TRBD2. V was clipped by 8 bases and J by 8 bases; unmatched bases: 8. Germline CDR1 and CDR2: MNHNS and SASEGT. The CDR3 has 15 amino acids. This CDR3 reads CASPRLAGGAYEQFF. The CDR3 coding sequence is TGTGCCAGCCCAAGACTAGCGGGGGGGGCCTATGAGCAGTTCTTC.

The rearrangement joins TRBV11-2 to TRBJ2-7, with TRBD1 identical over 10 bases. J was trimmed by 6 bases and V by 5 bases; bases with no gene match: 7. CDR1 is SGHAT, CDR2 FQNNGV, per germline. This CDR3 has 14 residues. This chain's CDR3 is CASSVRQGASEQYF. CDR3 DNA sequence: TGTGCCAGCAGCGTAAGACAGGGGGCTAGCGAGCAGTACTTC.

The chain couples TRBV5-8 to TRBJ2-2; D remains unclear. Per germline, CDR1 SGHTS and CDR2 YDEGEE. The V and J ends lost 2 bases and 0 bases respectively, with 11 bases between them. This CDR3 comprises 16 residues. This CDR3 reads CASSFSWRPNTGELFF. The CDR3 DNA follows: TGTGCCAGCAGCTTTTCGTGGCGGCCGAACACCGGGGAGCTGTTTTTT.

The count of this clone is one. The chain combines TRBV28 with TRBJ2-5; perhaps D is TRBD1 or TRBD2 (5 bases each). CDR1 and CDR2 from the germline V gene are MDHEN and SYDVKM. The CDR3 has 12 residues. Between the trimmed V and J ends, which lost 10 bases and 7 bases, there was a span of 16 bases. As DNA, the CDR3 is TGTGCCACGAGGGGATTCGGTGGGACCCAGTACTTC. This encodes CATRGFGGTQYF.